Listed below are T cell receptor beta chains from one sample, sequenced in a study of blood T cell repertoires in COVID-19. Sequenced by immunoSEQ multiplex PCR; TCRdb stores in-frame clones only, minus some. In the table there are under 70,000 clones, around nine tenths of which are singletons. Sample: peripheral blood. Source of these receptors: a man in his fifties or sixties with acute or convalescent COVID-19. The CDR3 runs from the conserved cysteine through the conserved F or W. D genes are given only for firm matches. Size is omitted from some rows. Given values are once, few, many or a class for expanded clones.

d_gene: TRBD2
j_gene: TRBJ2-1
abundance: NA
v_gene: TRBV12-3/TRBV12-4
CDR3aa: CASSGLVYNEQFF
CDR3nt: TGTGCCAGCAGCGGACTAGTCTACAATGAGCAGTTCTTC

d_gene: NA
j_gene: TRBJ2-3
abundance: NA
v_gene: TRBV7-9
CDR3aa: CASLRGKIDTQYF
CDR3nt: TGTGCCAGCCTACGGGGAAAAATAGATACGCAGTATTTT

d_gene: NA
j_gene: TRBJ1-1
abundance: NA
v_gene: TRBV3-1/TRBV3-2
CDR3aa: CASSQDPLTGTEAFF
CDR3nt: TGTGCCAGCAGCCAAGATCCGTTGACAGGCACTGAAGCTTTCTTT

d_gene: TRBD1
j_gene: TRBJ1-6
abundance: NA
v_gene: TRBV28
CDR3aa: CASSRGDSYNSPLHF
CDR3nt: TGTGCCAGCAGTCGAGGGGACAGCTATAATTCACCCCTCCACTTT

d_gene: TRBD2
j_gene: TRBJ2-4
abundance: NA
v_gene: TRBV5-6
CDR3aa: CASSLGLAHNIQYF
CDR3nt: TGTGCCAGCAGCTTGGGACTAGCTCACAACATTCAGTACTTC

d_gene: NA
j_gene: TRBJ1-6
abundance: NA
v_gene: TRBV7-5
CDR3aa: CARRQGGGSPLHF
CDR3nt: TGTGCCAGAAGACAGGGGGGAGGTTCACCCCTCCACTTT

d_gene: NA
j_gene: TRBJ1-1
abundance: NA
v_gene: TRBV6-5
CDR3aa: CASSYSISMNTEAFF
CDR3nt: TGTGCCAGCAGTTACTCGATTTCTATGAACACTGAAGCTTTCTTT

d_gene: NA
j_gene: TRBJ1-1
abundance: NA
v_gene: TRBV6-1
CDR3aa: CASSEWSSMNTEAFF
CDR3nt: TGTGCCAGCAGTGAATGGTCTTCTATGAACACTGAAGCTTTCTTT

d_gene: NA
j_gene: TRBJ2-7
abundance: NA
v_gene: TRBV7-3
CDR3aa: CASTRGLEQYF
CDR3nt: TGTGCCAGCACCCGGGGTCTGGAGCAGTACTTC

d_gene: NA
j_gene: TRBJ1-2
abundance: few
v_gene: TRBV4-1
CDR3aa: CASSQEYRKLAYGYTF
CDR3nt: TGCGCCAGCAGCCAAGAATACAGGAAACTCGCGTATGGCTACACCTTC

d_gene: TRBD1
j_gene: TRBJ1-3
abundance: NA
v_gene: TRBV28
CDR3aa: CASSLRRQGIEIGSGNTIYF
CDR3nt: TGTGCCAGCAGTCTTCGGAGACAGGGGATCGAAATCGGCTCTGGAAACACCATATATTTT

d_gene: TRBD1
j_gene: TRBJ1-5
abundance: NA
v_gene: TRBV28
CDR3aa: CASRQGARGESAQHF
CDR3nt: TGTGCCAGCAGGCAGGGGGCCCGGGGAGAATCAGCCCAGCATTTT

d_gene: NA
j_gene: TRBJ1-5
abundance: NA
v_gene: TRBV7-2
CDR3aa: CASSSQDTGNQPQHF
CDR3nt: TGTGCCAGCAGCTCCCAGGACACCGGCAATCAGCCCCAGCATTTT

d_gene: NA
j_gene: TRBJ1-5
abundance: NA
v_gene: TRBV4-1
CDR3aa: CASSPRSALSNQPQHF
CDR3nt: TGCGCCAGCAGCCCCAGGTCGGCACTGAGCAATCAGCCCCAGCATTTT

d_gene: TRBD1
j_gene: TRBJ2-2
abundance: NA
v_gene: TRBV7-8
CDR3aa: CASSPEGRGHTGELFF
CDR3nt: TGTGCCAGCAGCCCAGAGGGCAGGGGGCACACCGGGGAGCTGTTTTTT

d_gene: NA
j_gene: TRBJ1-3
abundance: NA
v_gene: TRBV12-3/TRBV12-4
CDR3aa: CASSTYRGNTIYF
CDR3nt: TGTGCCAGCAGCACTTACAGGGGAAACACCATATATTTT

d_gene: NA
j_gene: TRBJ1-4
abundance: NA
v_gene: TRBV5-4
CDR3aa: CASSAALNEKLFF
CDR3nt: TGTGCCAGCAGCGCAGCACTAAATGAAAAACTGTTTTTT

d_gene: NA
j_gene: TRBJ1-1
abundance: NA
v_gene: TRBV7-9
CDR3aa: CASSLVPAEAFF
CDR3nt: TGTGCCAGCAGCTTAGTACCAGCTGAAGCTTTCTTT

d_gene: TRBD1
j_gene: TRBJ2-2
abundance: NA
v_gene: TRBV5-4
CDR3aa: CASSPGQGRAGELFF
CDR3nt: TGTGCCAGCAGCCCGGGACAGGGAAGAGCCGGGGAGCTGTTTTTT

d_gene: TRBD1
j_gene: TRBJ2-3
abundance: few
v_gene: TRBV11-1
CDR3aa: CASSILRTGVGDTQYF
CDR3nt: TGTGCCAGCAGTATCCTCAGGACAGGGGTAGGAGATACGCAGTATTTT

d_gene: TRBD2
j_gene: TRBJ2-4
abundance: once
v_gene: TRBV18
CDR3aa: CASSPPGLAGDDNIQYF
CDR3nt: TGTGCCAGCTCACCACCAGGACTAGCGGGAGATGATAACATTCAGTACTTC

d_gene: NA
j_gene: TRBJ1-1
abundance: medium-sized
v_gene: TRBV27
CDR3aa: CASSPGHFPRRTEAFF
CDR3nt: TGTGCCAGCAGCCCGGGACATTTCCCACGTCGGACTGAAGCTTTCTTT

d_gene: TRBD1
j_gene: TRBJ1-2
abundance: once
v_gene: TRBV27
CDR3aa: CASSSLQGALSYTF
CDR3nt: TGTGCCAGCAGTTCACTTCAGGGGGCTTTGAGCTACACCTTC

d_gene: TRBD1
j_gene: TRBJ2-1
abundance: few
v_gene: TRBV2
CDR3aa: CASRGGDRVDDEQFF
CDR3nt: TGTGCCAGCAGAGGGGGGGACAGGGTTGACGATGAGCAGTTCTTC

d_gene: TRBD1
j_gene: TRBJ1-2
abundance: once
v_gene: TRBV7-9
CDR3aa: CASSLLLQGVGGYTF
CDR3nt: TGTGCCAGCAGCTTACTCCTACAGGGGGTCGGTGGCTACACCTTC

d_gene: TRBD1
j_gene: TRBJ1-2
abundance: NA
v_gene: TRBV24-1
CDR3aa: CATRGTGAFGYTF
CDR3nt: TGTGCCACCAGGGGGACAGGGGCATTTGGCTACACCTTC

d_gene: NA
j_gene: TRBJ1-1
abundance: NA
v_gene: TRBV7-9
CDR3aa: CASSPFSGHLNTEAFF
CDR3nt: TGTGCCAGCAGCCCCTTTTCGGGACACTTGAACACTGAAGCTTTCTTT

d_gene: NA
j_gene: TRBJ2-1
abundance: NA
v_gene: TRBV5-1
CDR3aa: CASSLTGTLPNNEQFF
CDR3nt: TGCGCCAGCAGCTTAACCGGGACTCTCCCCAACAATGAGCAGTTCTTC